The 2 T cell receptor beta chains given below trace back to one sample, sequenced in a study of cytomegalovirus exposure and HLA in healthy donors. The PCR made use of 60 Vbeta and 13 Jbeta primers. Sequencing used immunoSEQ multiplex PCR; TCRdb keeps in-frame clones, though not all of them. The sample has roughly 90,000 clones, 74% seen once. Input material: PBMCs. The receptors shown here come from a man aged 30 to 45 in good health and CMV-seropositive.

In regard to this clone: A junction boundary mismatches the germline segment, possibly from a read error. The genes are TRBV7-7 and TRBJ2-6; the D is unclear. The germline V gene encodes CDR1 SSHAT and CDR2 FNYEAQ (reference sequence). The CDR3 spans 16 residues. The CDR3 nucleotides are TGTGCTAGCAGCTCGGCAGGCCTGTCCGGGGCCAACGTCCTGACTTTC. Amino acids: CASSSAGLSGANVLTF.

The rearrangement joins TRBV5-6 to TRBJ2-5; tentatively, D is TRBD1 (6 bases). Trimming removed 3 bases from V and 2 bases from J, with 14 bases in between. The V gene's germline CDR1 is SGHDT and CDR2 YYEEEE. The CDR3 covers 15 residues. CDR3 region: CASSSGTLKQETQYF. For the CDR3, the DNA is TGTGCCAGCAGCTCCGGGACATTAAAACAAGAGACCCAGTACTTC.